Sequencing of this T cell receptor (beta chain) was carried out in a study of CD8 T cells in ankylosing spondylitis (TCRdb year 2017). Background on the whole study: To find TCR variants linked to disease, the study profiled T cell receptor beta repertoires in ankylosing spondylitis patients and healthy donors. Samples of peripheral blood were taken, and for ankylosing spondylitis patients, synovial fluid was collected as well. The full study cohort was made up of under 30 ankylosing spondylitis patients and 108 healthy donors.

In the germline V gene, CDR1 corresponds to MNHEY and CDR2 to SVGAGI. The CDR3 sequence holds 15 residues, the cysteine and phenylalanine included. Only the CDR3 part of the read is kept: 45 bases, read in frame from the first base. Data came from an Illumina HiSeq 2500. Quantitative 5'-RACE with molecular barcodes was used to prepare TCR beta libraries. For the original study's pipeline: To identify disease-linked TCR variants, a new computational method was used, one built on a probabilistic model of VDJ rearrangement. TCRdb handled the public reads itself, with Q25 trimming in fastp and clone calling in MiXCR, and kept productive beta chains. Rows are unified per CDR3 protein, each entry keeping the most common DNA and genes. The V and J calls, along with clone size, are taken from TCRdb and not from the paper's own processing. The sample data list 750,000 to 850,000 distinct CDR3 sequences, and about 10% of these were observed just once. Approximately 0.5% of the sample is held by the ten biggest clonotypes.

To note about this clonotype: Its antigen is not yet known. At one of its ends the junction is not consistent with the germline gene, which may arise from a read error.

Overall study outcomes, separate from this receptor: A TCR beta motif of several highly homologous amino acid variants appeared characteristic of blood from ankylosing spondylitis patients. In peripheral blood, the disease-linked clones were found at relatively low frequencies and had a CD8+ phenotype. Some motif variants were previously reported in synovial fluid and blood of reactive arthritis patients, suggesting common disease-initiation mechanisms. Significant enrichment of the disease-linked clones was reported in matched synovial fluid samples from ankylosing spondylitis patients.

This sequence was found in a male donor with ankylosing spondylitis. Recombination connected TRBV6-5 to TRBJ2-7; 9 bases in the junction line up with TRBD1. Sequences were obtained from blood, either unsorted or a sorted T cell fraction (not recorded which). CDR3 sequence: CASSYRTGAYYERYF. Read as DNA, the sequence is TGTGCCAGCAGCTATCGGACAGGGGCCTACTACGAGCGGTACTTC.